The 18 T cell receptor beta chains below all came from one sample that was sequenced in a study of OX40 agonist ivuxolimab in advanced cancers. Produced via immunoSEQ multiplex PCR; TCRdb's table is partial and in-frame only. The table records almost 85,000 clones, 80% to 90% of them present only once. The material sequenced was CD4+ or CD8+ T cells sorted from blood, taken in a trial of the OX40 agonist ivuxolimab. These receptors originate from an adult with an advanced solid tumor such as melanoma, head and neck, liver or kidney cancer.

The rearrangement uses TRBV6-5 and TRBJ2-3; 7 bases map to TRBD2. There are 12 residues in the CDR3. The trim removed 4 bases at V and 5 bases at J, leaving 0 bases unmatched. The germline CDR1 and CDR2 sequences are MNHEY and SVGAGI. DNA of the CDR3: TGTGCCAGCAGTTTAGCGGGAGATACGCAGTATTTT. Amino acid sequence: CASSLAGDTQYF.

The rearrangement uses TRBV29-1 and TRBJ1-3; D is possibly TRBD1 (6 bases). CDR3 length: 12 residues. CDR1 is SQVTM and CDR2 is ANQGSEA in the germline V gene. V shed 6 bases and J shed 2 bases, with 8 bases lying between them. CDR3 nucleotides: TGCAGCGTCCGACAGGCTGGAAACACCATATATTTT. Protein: CSVRQAGNTIYF.

CDR3 region: CASSVNEGWNSPLHF. CDR3 coding DNA: TGTGCCAGCAGCGTAAATGAGGGCTGGAATTCACCCCTCCACTTT. The J gene is TRBJ1-6, the V gene TRBV9; the D is unclear. This CDR3 region has 15 residues. Looked up from germline, CDR1 is SGDLS and CDR2 is YYNGEE. V lost 1 base and J lost 7, with 12 bases in between. Combining the CDR3 with reference TRBV9 and TRBJ1-6 gives the whole variable domain DSGVTQTPKHLITATGQRVTLRCSPRSGDLSVYWYQQSLDQGLQFLIQYYNGEERAKGNILERFSAQQFPDLHSELNLSSLELGDSALYFCASSVNEGWNSPLHFGNGTRLTVT.

The CDR3 DNA reads as TGTGCCACCAGCAGAGATCCTACAGGGGACAATGAGCAGTTCTTC. Its protein product is CATSRDPTGDNEQFF. J is TRBJ2-1 and V is TRBV15; TRBD1 aligns across 7 bases. Germline V gives CDR1 LNHNV, CDR2 YYDKDF (reference sequence). Trimming cost V 0 bases and J 5 bases; bases outside gene matches: 4. This CDR3 spans 15 amino acids.

CDR3 nucleotides: TGTGCCAGCTCAGATCCGGGACAGGGGGCCTATCAGCCCCAGCATTTT. Amino acids: CASSDPGQGAYQPQHF. The chain is built from TRBV18 and TRBJ1-5; 12 nucleotides align to TRBD1. CDR3 length equals 16 residues. The germline CDR1 and CDR2 sequences are KGHSH and LQKENI. The ends lost 5 bases at V and 5 bases at J; junction bases unmatched: 7.

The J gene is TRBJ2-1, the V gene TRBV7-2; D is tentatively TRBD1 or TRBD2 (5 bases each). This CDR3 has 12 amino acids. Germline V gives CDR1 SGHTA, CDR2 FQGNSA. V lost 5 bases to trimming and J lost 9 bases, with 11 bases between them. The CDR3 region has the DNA TGTGCCAGCAGCACCTATGGGGGTGAGCAGTTCTTC. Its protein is CASSTYGGEQFF.

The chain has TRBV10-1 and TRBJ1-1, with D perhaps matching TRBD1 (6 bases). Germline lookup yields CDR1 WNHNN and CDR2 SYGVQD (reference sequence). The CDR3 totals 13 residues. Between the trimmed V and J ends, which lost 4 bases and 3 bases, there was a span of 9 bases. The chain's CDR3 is CASSGQGYTEAFF. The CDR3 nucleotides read TGCGCCAGCAGTGGGCAGGGGTACACTGAAGCTTTCTTT.

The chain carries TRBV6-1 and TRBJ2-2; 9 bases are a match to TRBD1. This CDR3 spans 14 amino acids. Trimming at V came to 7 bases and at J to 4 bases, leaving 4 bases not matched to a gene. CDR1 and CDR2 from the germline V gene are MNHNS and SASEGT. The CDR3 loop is CASKGQGTTGELFF. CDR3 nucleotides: TGTGCCAGCAAGGGACAGGGCACCACCGGGGAGCTGTTTTTT.

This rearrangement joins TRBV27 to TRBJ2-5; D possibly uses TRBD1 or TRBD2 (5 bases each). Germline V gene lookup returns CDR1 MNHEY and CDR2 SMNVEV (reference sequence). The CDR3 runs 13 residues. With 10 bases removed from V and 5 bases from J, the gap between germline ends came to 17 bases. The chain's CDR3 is CATGWGMGETQYF. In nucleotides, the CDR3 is TGTGCCACTGGGTGGGGGATGGGGGAGACCCAGTACTTC.

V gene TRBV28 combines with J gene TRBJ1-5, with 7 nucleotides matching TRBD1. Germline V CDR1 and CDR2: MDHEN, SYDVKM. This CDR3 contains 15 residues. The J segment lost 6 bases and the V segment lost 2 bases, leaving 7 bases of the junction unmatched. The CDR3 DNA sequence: TGTGCCAGCAGTTTAGCCCAGGGGGTCGGTCAGCCCCAGCATTTT. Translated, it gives CASSLAQGVGQPQHF.

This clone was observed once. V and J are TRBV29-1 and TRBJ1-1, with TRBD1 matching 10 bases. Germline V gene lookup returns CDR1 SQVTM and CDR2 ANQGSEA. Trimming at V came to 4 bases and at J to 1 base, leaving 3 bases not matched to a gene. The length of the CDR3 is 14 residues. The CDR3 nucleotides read TGCAGCGTTGTTCGGGACAGGGGGAACACTGAAGCTTTCTTT. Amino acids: CSVVRDRGNTEAFF.

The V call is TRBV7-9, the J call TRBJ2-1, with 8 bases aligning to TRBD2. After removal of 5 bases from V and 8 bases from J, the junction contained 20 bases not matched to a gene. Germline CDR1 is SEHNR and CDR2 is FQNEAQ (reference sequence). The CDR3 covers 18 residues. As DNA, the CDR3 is TGTGCCAGCAGCCCCGGAAGCGTTTGGCGGGAGGAGGCTGATGAGCAGTTCTTC. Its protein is CASSPGSVWREEADEQFF.

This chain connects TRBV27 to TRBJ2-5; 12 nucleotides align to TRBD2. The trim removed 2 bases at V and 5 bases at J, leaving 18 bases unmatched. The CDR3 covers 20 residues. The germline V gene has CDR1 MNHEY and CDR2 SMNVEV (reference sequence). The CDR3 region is CASSLRALAGGPMVGETQYF. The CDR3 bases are TGTGCCAGCAGTTTACGGGCCCTAGCGGGAGGGCCAATGGTCGGGGAGACCCAGTACTTC.

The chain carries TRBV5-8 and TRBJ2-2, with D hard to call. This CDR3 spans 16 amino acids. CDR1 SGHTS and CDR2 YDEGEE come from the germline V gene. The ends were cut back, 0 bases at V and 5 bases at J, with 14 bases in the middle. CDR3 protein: CASSLVGRPGTGELFF. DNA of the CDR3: TGTGCCAGCAGCTTGGTCGGGCGCCCAGGTACCGGGGAGCTGTTTTTT.

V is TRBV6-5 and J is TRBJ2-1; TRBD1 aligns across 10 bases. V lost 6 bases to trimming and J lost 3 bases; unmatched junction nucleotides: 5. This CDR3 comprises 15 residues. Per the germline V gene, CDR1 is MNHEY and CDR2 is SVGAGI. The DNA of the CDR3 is TGTGCCAGCAGGAAGACAGGGGGCCACTACAATGAGCAGTTCTTC. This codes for CASRKTGGHYNEQFF.

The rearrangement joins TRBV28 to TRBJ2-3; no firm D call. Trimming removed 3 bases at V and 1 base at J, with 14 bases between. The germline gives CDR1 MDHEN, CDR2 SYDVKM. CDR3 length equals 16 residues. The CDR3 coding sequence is TGTGCCAGCAGTTTCCCCCGCGGTTCGGGCACAGATACGCAGTATTTT. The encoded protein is CASSFPRGSGTDTQYF. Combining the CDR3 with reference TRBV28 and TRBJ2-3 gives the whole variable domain DVKVTQSSRYLVKRTGEKVFLECVQDMDHENMFWYRQDPGLGLRLIYFSYDVKMKEKGDIPEGYSVSREKKERFSLILESASTNQTSMYLCASSFPRGSGTDTQYFGPGTRLTVL.

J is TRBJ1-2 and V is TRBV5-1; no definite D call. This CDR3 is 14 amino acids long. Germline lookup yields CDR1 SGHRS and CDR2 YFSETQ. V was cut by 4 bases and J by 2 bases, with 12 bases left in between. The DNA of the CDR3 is TGCGCCAGCAGCCGCCCTGACGGGAACTATGGCTACACCTTC. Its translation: CASSRPDGNYGYTF.

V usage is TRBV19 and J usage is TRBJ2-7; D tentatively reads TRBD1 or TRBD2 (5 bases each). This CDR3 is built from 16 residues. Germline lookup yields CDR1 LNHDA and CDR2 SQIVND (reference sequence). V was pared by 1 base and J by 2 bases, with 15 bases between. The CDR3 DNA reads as TGTGCCAGTAGTATAGCCCAAGGGACGGAGGCCTACGAGCAGTACTTC. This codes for CASSIAQGTEAYEQYF.